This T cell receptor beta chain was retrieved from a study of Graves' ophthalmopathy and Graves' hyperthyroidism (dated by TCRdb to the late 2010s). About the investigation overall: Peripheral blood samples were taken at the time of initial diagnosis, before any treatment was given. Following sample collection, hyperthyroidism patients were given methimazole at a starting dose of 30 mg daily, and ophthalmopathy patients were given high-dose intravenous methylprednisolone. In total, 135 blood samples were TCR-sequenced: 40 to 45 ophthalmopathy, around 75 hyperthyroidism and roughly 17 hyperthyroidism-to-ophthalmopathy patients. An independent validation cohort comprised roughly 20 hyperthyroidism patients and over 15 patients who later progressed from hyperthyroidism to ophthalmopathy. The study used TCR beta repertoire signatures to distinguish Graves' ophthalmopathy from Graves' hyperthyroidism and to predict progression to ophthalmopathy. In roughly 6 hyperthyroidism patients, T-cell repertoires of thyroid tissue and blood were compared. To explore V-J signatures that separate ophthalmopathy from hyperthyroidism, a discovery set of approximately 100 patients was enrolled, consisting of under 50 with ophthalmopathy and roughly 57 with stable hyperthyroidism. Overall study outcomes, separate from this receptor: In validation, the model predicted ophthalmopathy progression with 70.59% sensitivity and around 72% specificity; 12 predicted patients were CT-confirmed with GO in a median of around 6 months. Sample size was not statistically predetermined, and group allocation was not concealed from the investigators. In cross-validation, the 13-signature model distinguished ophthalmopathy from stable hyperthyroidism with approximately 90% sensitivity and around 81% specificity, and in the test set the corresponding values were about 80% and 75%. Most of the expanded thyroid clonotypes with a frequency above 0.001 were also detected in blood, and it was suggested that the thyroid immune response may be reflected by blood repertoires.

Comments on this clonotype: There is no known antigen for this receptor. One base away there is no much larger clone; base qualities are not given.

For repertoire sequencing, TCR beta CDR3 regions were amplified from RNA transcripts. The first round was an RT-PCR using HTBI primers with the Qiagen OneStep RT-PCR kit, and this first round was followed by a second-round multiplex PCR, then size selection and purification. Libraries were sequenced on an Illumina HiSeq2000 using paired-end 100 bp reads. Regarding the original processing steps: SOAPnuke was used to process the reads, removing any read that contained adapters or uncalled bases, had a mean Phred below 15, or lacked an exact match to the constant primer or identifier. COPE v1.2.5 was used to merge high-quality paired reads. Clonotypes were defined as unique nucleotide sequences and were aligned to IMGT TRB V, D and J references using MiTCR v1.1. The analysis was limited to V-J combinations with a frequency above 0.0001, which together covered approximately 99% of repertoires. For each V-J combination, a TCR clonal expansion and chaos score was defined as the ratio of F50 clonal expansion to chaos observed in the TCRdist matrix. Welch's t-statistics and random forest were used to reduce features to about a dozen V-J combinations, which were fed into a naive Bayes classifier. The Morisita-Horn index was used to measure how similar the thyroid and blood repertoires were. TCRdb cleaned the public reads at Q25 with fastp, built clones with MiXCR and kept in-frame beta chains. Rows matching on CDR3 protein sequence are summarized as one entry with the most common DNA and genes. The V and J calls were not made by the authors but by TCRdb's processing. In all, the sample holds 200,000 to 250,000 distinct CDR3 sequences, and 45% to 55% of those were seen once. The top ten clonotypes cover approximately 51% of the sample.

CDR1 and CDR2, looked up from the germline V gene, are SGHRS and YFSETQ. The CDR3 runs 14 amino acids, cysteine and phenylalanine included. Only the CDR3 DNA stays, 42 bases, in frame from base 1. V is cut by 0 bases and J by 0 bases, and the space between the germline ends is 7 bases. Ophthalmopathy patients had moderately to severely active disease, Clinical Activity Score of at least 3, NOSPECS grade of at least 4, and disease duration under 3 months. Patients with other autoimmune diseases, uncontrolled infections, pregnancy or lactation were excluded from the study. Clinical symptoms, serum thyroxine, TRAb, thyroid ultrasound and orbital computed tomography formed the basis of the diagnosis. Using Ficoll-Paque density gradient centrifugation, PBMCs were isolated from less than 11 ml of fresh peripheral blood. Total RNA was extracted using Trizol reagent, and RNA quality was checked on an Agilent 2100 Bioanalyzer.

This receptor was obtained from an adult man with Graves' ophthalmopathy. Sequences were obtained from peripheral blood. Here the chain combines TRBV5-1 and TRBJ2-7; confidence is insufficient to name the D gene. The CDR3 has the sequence CASSLDGLSYEQYF. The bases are TGCGCCAGCAGCTTGGACGGCCTCTCCTACGAGCAGTACTTC.